Presented here are 5 T cell receptor beta chains from one specimen sequenced in a study of T cells after yellow fever vaccination (dated by TCRdb to about 2019). Explained via the paper, the treatment or condition label denotes: live attenuated yellow fever vaccine strain. Library generation was performed with 5' RACE. The run used an Illumina HiSeq 2500. The public reads were reprocessed in TCRdb via fastp at Q25 and MiXCR, keeping in-frame beta chains. Identical CDR3 proteins give one entry, which carries the most common genes and DNA. The sample profile shows nearly 70,000 distinct CDR3 sequences; approximately 6.1% of them were found once. Clones ranked in the top ten supply about 40% of the sample. Sequencing was performed on CD8+ T cells sorted from PBMCs, taken about 49 days after the first yellow fever vaccination. The origin of the receptors is a man younger than 35 who received the YFV17D yellow fever vaccine.

This clonotype was counted at least ten times. The chain employs TRBV4-2 and TRBJ2-1; 9 bases agree with TRBD2. The CDR3 has 16 residues. V dropped 0 bases and J dropped 1; count of bases not matched to a gene: 1. Germline loops: CDR1 LGHNA, CDR2 YNFKEQ. CDR3 in amino acids: CASSQDTSGSYNEQFF. The CDR3 DNA follows: TGTGCCAGCAGCCAAGATACTAGCGGGTCCTACAATGAGCAGTTCTTC.

The chain uses TRBV6-1 and TRBJ2-7, with 7 bases fitting TRBD2. Germline trimming cut 1 base from V and 3 bases from J; bases unmatched to any gene: 6. The CDR3 runs to 15 residues. Germline-derived CDR1 and CDR2 are MNHNS and SASEGT. This CDR3 reads CASSEDGTIFYEQYF. CDR3 in DNA: TGTGCCAGCAGTGAAGATGGGACTATTTTCTACGAGCAGTACTTC.

This clonotype was observed at least ten times. J is TRBJ2-1 and V is TRBV7-2; 8 bases line up with TRBD1. There are 15 residues in the CDR3. Germline CDR1 SGHTA, CDR2 FQGNSA. The V gene end was trimmed by 3 bases and the J gene end by 6 bases; junction bases not matched to a gene: 7. The CDR3 here is CASSFTRQGINEQFF. The DNA for the CDR3 is TGTGCCAGCAGCTTTACGCGACAGGGGATCAATGAGCAGTTCTTC.

Many counts were recorded for this clonotype. The rearrangement links TRBV5-1 to TRBJ2-7; D gene uncertain. The length of the CDR3 is 14 residues. The ends were cut back, 2 bases at V and 2 bases at J, with 11 bases in the middle. Germline CDR1 is SGHRS and CDR2 is YFSETQ. The CDR3 reads CASSLGYSTYEQYF. The DNA of the CDR3 is TGCGCCAGCAGCTTAGGGTACTCAACCTACGAGCAGTACTTC.

This clonotype was picked up many times. V usage is TRBV5-6 and J usage is TRBJ2-5; the D is unclear. CDR1 and CDR2 from the germline V gene are SGHDT and YYEEEE. V lost 3 bases to trimming and J lost 5 bases, with 8 bases between them. This CDR3 region has 12 residues. The CDR3 sequence: CASSSIGETQYF. CDR3 DNA: TGTGCCAGCAGCTCGATCGGCGAGACCCAGTACTTC.